The TCR beta chain described here comes from a study of human T cells and chemical hapten exposure. The wider study: The study sensitized with 2% DPC on an approximately 2 cm by approximately 2 cm patch of upper inner arm skin. All patients underwent weekly scalp dosing with diphenylcyclopropenone for the full roughly 25-week study. Epicutaneous patch tests delivered 0.01% DPC to the upper back, with evaluation at 6 days.

The time point: patch test 3, about 24 weeks after DPC sensitization. The treatment denotes: therapeutic diphenylcyclopropenone sensitization with weekly scalp DPC. The CDR3 spans 13 residues. V dropped 2 bases and J dropped 0 bases, with 2 bases sitting between them. MiXCR was run by TCRdb on the RACE reads, yielding one entry per CDR3 protein. The repertoire includes tens of thousands of distinct CDR3 sequences, around 12% of them detected once, and approximately 2.4% sits in the top ten. On this clonotype itself: Its antigen remains unidentified.

Points from the study as a whole: With regard to DPC sensitization, TCRs above 1 in 1000 frequency did not change.

The chain combines TRBV12-3 or TRBV12-4 with TRBJ1-5; unclear D gene. The sequenced sample was whole blood, obtained in connection with sensitization to the hapten diphenylcyclopropenone (DPC). The TCR originated in a man aged 30 to 39 with alopecia areata. Some clones in this sample may be carry-over from other donors' samples. CDR3 in amino acids: CASSLTSNQPQHF. CDR3 sequence (DNA): TGTGCCAGCAGTTTAACTAGCAATCAGCCCCAGCATTTT.